This is a list of T cell receptor beta chains from one sample in a study of blood T cell repertoires in COVID-19. Libraries were prepared by immunoSEQ multiplex PCR; TCRdb keeps only in-frame clonotypes and omits some of them. The table records 230,000 or so clones, around 84% of them present only once. Sequenced: peripheral blood. The source of these receptors is a man in his forties or fifties who had recovered from COVID-19. Both conserved end residues are part of each CDR3. D genes are given only for firm matches.

TRBD2 TRBJ2-2 TRBV7-9 16 CASTDQRGANTGELFF
. TRBJ1-5 TRBV2 15 CASSAVRTLNQPQHF
. TRBJ1-2 TRBV5-1 16 CASSLGRDIDVLGYTF
. TRBJ2-6 TRBV7-9 16 CASSLAGHSGANVLTF
TRBD1 TRBJ1-2 TRBV5-5 14 CASSARDRGYGYTF
TRBD1 TRBJ1-2 TRBV19 16 CASSTRTFGQGNGYTF
. TRBJ2-3 TRBV2 14 CASSNSLGAHTQYF
. TRBJ1-1 TRBV4-1 15 CASSQSTGPGTEAFF
. TRBJ2-1 TRBV5-4 14 CASRGGSWDNEQFF
. TRBJ1-1 TRBV20-1 11 CSASDQGEAFF
TRBD1 TRBJ1-2 TRBV15 15 CATSRGQTIYYGYTF
. TRBJ1-6 TRBV19 12 CASSMQEPPLHF
. TRBJ1-5 TRBV12-1 19 CASSFGRQGERYSNQPQHF
TRBD1 TRBJ2-2 TRBV15 18 CATSTPPGRGRNTGELFF
. TRBJ2-1 TRBV5-1 15 CASSPDGAGYNEQFF
. TRBJ2-2 TRBV14 13 CASSQSRTGELFF
TRBD1 TRBJ2-7 TRBV6-5 15 CASSYMWDRGYEQYF
TRBD1 TRBJ1-1 TRBV6-2/TRBV6-3 12 CASSEGQGTAFF
TRBD2 TRBJ2-3 TRBV5-4 16 CASSVAPAGGTDTQYF
TRBD2 TRBJ2-1 TRBV10-2 14 CASRSSGGSSEQFF
. TRBJ2-3 TRBV9 14 CASSPRTDTDTQYF
. TRBJ1-2 TRBV19 13 CASSISDSYGYTF
. TRBJ1-2 TRBV6-2/TRBV6-3 13 CASSYVTVYGYTF
TRBD2 TRBJ2-1 TRBV19 17 CASSSGLAQSSYNEQFF
. TRBJ2-1 TRBV5-1 16 CASSLKSGVLGNEQFF
TRBD1 TRBJ1-2 TRBV29-1 15 CSVATRGQGYYGYTF
TRBD2 TRBJ2-7 TRBV15 16 CATSSLQAGGPYEQYF
. TRBJ1-1 TRBV6-6 14 CASTKTGMNTEAFF
. TRBJ1-2 TRBV12-3/TRBV12-4 12 CASTARGYGYTF
. TRBJ2-7 TRBV25-1 14 CASAFHGQSYEQYF
. TRBJ1-1 TRBV6-6 14 CASSYTIANTEAFF
. TRBJ1-1 TRBV19 14 CASSGQFIGTEAFF
TRBD2 TRBJ2-3 TRBV7-9 17 CASSLARGLVPTDTQYF
TRBD1 TRBJ2-6 TRBV2 17 CASMLGQRHSGANVLTF
TRBD2 TRBJ2-3 TRBV5-1 18 CASSFFSGAGGNLDTQYF
. TRBJ2-1 TRBV6-2/TRBV6-3 15 CASSYLQAFRDEQFF
. TRBJ1-6 TRBV5-1 15 CASSLPGGSNSPLHF
TRBD1 TRBJ1-1 TRBV2 14 CARETDRGNTEAFF
TRBD1 TRBJ1-1 TRBV25-1 15 CASSDPGQGATEAFF
TRBD1 TRBJ2-1 TRBV25-1 18 CASSGKRTGGLDVGEQFF
TRBD1 TRBJ2-7 TRBV5-4 15 CASSATGTGFGEQYF
. TRBJ2-7 TRBV21-1 18 CASSIYPGDSWRPYEQYF
TRBD1 TRBJ1-5 TRBV19 17 CASSIRPGQPRGQPQHF